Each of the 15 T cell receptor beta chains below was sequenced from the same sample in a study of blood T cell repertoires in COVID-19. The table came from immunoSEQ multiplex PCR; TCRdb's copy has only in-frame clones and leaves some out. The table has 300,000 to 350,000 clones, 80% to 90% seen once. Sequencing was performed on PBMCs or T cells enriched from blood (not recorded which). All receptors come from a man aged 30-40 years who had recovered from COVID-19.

CDR3 DNA sequence: TGTGCCAGCAGCCCGGGACAGGGGGCCTTATATGGCTACACCTTC. Protein product: CASSPGQGALYGYTF. The genes are TRBV5-8 and TRBJ1-2; 12 nucleotides agree with TRBD1. V gave up 4 bases and J gave up 5 bases; unmatched junction bases: 6. The CDR3 consists of 15 residues. Looked up from germline, CDR1 is SGHTS and CDR2 is YDEGEE.

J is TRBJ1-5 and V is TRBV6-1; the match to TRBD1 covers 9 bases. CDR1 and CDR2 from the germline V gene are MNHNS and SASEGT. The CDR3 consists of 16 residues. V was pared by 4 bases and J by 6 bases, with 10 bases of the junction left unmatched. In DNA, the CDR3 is TGTGCCAGCAGTGGACCCCGGGACAGGGTCATTCAGCCCCAGCATTTT. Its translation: CASSGPRDRVIQPQHF.

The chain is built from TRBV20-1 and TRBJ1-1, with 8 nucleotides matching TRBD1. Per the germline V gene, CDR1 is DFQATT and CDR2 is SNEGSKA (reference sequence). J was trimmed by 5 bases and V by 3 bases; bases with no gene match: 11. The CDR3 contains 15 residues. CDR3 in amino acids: CSASATGDSGTEAFF. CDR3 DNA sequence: TGCAGTGCTAGTGCGACAGGGGATTCGGGGACTGAAGCTTTCTTT.

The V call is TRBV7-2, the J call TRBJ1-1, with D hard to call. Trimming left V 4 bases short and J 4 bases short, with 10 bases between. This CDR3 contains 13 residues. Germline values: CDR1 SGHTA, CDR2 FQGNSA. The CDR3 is CASSWRIGTEAFF. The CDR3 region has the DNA TGTGCCAGCAGCTGGCGGATAGGCACTGAAGCTTTCTTT.

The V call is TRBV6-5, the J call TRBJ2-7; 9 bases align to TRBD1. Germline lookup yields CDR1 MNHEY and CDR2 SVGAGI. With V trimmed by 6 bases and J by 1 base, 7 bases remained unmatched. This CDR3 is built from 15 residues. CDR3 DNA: TGTGCCAGCAGAGAGACGGGGACAGGGTCCTACGAGCAGTACTTC. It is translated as CASRETGTGSYEQYF.

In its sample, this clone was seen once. The CDR3 DNA sequence: TGTGCCAGTACCCCCTCGGGGGACGGTTCTCTGGGGGAGCAGTACTTC. Translating gives CASTPSGDGSLGEQYF. The chain recombines TRBV19 with TRBJ2-7; D is possibly TRBD2 (6 bases). Germline loops: CDR1 LNHDA, CDR2 SQIVND (reference sequence). Trimming removed 7 bases at V and 7 bases at J, with 26 bases between. The length of the CDR3 is 16 residues.

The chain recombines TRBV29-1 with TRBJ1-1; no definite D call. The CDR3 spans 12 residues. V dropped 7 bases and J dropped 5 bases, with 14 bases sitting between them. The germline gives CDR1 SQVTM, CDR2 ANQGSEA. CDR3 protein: CSARPVWTEAFF. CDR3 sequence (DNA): TGCAGCGCCCGCCCGGTTTGGACTGAAGCTTTCTTT.

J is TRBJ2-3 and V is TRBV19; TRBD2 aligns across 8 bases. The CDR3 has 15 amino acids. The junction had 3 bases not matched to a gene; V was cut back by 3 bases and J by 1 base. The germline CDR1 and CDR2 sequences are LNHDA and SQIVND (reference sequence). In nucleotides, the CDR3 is TGTGCCAGTAGTATCCGGCGGGGGGGCACAGATACGCAGTATTTT. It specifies CASSIRRGGTDTQYF.

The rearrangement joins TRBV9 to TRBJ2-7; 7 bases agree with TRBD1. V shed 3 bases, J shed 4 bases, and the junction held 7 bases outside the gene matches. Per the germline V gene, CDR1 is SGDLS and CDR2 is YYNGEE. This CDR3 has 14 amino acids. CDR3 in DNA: TGTGCCAGCAGCGCACAGGGGAGTACTTACGAGCAGTACTTC. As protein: CASSAQGSTYEQYF.

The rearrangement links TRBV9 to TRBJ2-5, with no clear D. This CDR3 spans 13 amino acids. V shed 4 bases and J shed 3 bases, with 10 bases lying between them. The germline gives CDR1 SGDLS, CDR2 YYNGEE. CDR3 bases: TGTGCCAGCAGCTCCCGTCCCGAAGAGACCCAGTACTTC. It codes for CASSSRPEETQYF.

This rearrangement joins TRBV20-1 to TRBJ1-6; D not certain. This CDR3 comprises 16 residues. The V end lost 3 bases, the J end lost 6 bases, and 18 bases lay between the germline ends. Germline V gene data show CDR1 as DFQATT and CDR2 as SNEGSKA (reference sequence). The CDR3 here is CSASLSARGLNSPLHF. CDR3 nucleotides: TGCAGTGCTAGTCTGTCCGCCAGAGGTCTTAATTCACCCCTCCACTTT.

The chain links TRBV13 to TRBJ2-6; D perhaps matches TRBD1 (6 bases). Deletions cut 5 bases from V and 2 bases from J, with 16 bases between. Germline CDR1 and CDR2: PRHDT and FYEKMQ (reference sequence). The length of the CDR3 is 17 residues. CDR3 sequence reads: CASSIRGTFTGANVLTF. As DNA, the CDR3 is TGTGCCAGCAGCATAAGGGGGACCTTCACTGGGGCCAACGTCCTGACTTTC. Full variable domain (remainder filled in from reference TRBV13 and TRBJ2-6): AAGVIQSPRHLIKEKRETATLKCYPIPRHDTVYWYQQGPGQDPQFLISFYEKMQSDKGSIPDRFSAQQFSDYHSELNMSSLELGDSALYFCASSIRGTFTGANVLTFGAGSRLTVL.

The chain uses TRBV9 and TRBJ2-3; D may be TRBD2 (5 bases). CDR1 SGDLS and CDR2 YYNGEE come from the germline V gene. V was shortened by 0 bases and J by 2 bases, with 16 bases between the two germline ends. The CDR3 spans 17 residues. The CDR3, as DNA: TGTGCCAGCAGCGTAGGGGTCCAGCGGACGTACACAGATACGCAGTATTTT. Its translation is CASSVGVQRTYTDTQYF.

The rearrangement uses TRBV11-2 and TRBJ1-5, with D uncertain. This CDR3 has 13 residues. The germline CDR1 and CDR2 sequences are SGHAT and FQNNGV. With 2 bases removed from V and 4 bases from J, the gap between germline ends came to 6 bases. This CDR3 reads CASSLTENQPQHF. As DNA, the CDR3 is TGTGCCAGCAGCTTAACAGAAAATCAGCCCCAGCATTTT. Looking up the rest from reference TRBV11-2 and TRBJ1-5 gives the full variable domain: EAGVAQSPRYKIIEKRQSVAFWCNPISGHATLYWYQQILGQGPKLLIQFQNNGVVDDSQLPKDRFSAERLKGVDSTLKIQPAKLEDSAVYLCASSLTENQPQHFGDGTRLSIL.

This CDR3 reads CASSPGGNSPLHF. The CDR3 DNA follows: TGTGCCAGCAGCCCGGGGGGAAATTCACCCCTCCACTTT. J is TRBJ1-6 and V is TRBV5-6, with D perhaps matching TRBD1 (5 bases). The CDR3 is made up of 13 amino acids. Germline assignment: CDR1 SGHDT and CDR2 YYEEEE. V lost 4 bases, J lost 7 bases, and 9 bases lay in between. The variable domain in full, with the rest retrieved from reference TRBV5-6 and TRBJ1-6, is DAGVTQSPTHLIKTRGQQVTLRCSPKSGHDTVSWYQQALGQGPQFIFQYYEEEERQRGNFPDRFSGHQFPNYSSELNVNALLLGDSALYLCASSPGGNSPLHFGNGTRLTVT.